What follows is one T cell receptor beta chain and its context. Its matching antigen is unknown. The data were taken from a study of breast tumors, draining lymph nodes, adjacent tissues. Germline V CDR1 and CDR2: SGHAT, FQNNGV. The CDR3 extends over 16 amino acids. V was cut by 0 bases and J by 1 base, with 12 bases left in between. TCRdb recomputed calls from the multiplex PCR reads with MiXCR, one row per CDR3 protein. The sample carries around 66,000 distinct CDR3 sequences, roughly 44% recorded once. Regarding the study as a whole: Tumor repertoires ranked between lymph nodes and nontumor tissue in diversity, with V and J gene preferences.

The origin of this receptor is a female donor with breast cancer. Some clones in this sample may be carry-over from other donors' samples. This chain joins TRBV11-2 and TRBJ1-1; D not resolved. Sample: breast tumor tissue. The CDR3 DNA sequence: TGTGCCAGCAGCTTAGAGATCGGACGACAGAACACTGAAGCTTTCTTT. Protein: CASSLEIGRQNTEAFF.